This T cell receptor beta chain was captured in a study of blood T cell repertoires in COVID-19. Study background: Donors in the United States, Italy and Spain gave samples during acute or convalescent COVID-19. From T cells, B-cell-depleted T cells, or PBMCs came the material, which was cDNA or gDNA.

Those enrolled in Seattle joined during active infection and were followed longitudinally afterward. In the original analysis: Using reference gene primer amplification, nucleated cell counts were estimated. Assay: immunoSEQ multiplex PCR; the TCRdb copy retains only in-frame clones and omits some. V and J calls and clone size are given by that table; D and trimming were obtained from the DNA. The sample includes 150,000 to 200,000 clones, 80% to 90% of them seen just once. Regarding this clone: Different DNA sequences within this sample yield the same CDR3.

V was clipped by 0 bases and J by 6 bases; unmatched bases: 1. This CDR3 has 17 residues. CDR1 MDHEN and CDR2 SYDVKM come from the germline V gene. The sequenced sample was peripheral blood. The chain uses TRBV28 and TRBJ2-2, with 16 bases matching TRBD2. This TCR was recovered from a woman between 65 and 79 years old with COVID-19, enrolled during active disease. CDR3: CASSLWGLAGGPGELFF. The CDR3 nucleotides are TGTGCCAGCAGTTTATGGGGACTAGCGGGGGGGCCCGGGGAGCTGTTTTTT.